Listed here are 20 T cell receptor beta chains from one sample, sequenced in a study of blood T cell repertoires in COVID-19. The table came from immunoSEQ multiplex PCR; TCRdb's copy has only in-frame clones and leaves some out. The table records roughly 330,000 clones, 85% to 90% of them present only once. Sample: PBMCs or T cells enriched from blood (not recorded which). The receptors shown here come from a woman in her late teens or twenties who had recovered from COVID-19.

The genes are TRBV12-3 or TRBV12-4 and TRBJ1-1, with D maybe TRBD1 (6 bases). Trimming shortened V by 6 bases and J by 2 bases, and 10 bases separated the two germline ends. The CDR3 is 13 amino acids. The CDR3 loop reads CASRRGGNTEAFF. In nucleotides, the CDR3 is TGTGCCAGCAGGAGAGGGGGTAACACTGAAGCTTTCTTT.

The chain is built from TRBV5-4 and TRBJ1-2, with TRBD1 matching 9 bases. V lost 5 bases, J lost 5 bases, and 4 bases stayed unmatched. The CDR3 consists of 13 residues. The V gene's germline CDR1 is SGHNT and CDR2 YYREEE (reference sequence). CDR3 bases: TGTGCCAGCAGGGGGACAGGGCGGTATGGCTACACCTTC. Protein sequence: CASRGTGRYGYTF.

The chain couples TRBV10-1 to TRBJ2-1; maybe TRBD1 (5 bases). Germline V gene lookup returns CDR1 WNHNN and CDR2 SYGVQD (reference sequence). This CDR3 is built from 14 residues. The V gene lost 2 bases and the J gene lost 5 bases, with 10 bases spanning the gap. The chain's CDR3 is CASSEAGRNNEQFF. The CDR3 DNA sequence: TGCGCCAGCAGTGAGGCAGGGCGGAACAATGAGCAGTTCTTC.

This clone came up once. The chain carries TRBV30 and TRBJ1-1; TRBD1 is a possible D gene (6 bases). The germline V gene has CDR1 GTSNPN and CDR2 SVGIG (reference sequence). The CDR3 runs to 12 residues. V lost 5 bases and J lost 5, with 12 bases in between. CDR3 sequence: CAWLTGLTEAFF. The CDR3 DNA is TGTGCCTGGCTCACAGGGTTAACTGAAGCTTTCTTT.

This clone has at least ten counts. Other DNA sequences in this specimen translate into the identical CDR3. The chain links TRBV7-9 to TRBJ1-1, with D unclear. Germline V gene lookup returns CDR1 SEHNR and CDR2 FQNEAQ (reference sequence). The CDR3 loop spans 13 amino acids. V lost 7 bases to trimming and J lost 2 bases, with 11 bases between them. DNA of the CDR3: TGTGCCAGCACCCGCGGGGTCAACACTGAAGCTTTCTTT. Its protein is CASTRGVNTEAFF. Filled out from reference TRBV7-9 and TRBJ1-1, the complete variable domain reads DTGVSQNPRHKITKRGQNVTFRCDPISEHNRLYWYRQTLGQGPEFLTYFQNEAQLEKSRLLSDRFSAERPKGSFSTLEIQRTEQGDSAMYLCASTRGVNTEAFFGQGTRLTVV.

The chain combines TRBV4-2 with TRBJ2-7, with 8 bases fitting TRBD2. CDR1 and CDR2 from the germline V gene are LGHNA and YNFKEQ. CDR3 length: 16 residues. After removal of 0 bases from V and 2 bases from J, the junction contained 6 bases not matched to a gene. CDR3 loop: CASSQDYQAGAYEQYF. The CDR3 nucleotides read TGTGCCAGCAGCCAAGATTACCAAGCGGGAGCCTACGAGCAGTACTTC.

V is TRBV5-1 and J is TRBJ1-2; the D is unclear. The CDR3 is made up of 12 amino acids. Germline loops: CDR1 SGHRS, CDR2 YFSETQ. V was trimmed by 2 bases and J by 3 bases, leaving 5 bases between them. The CDR3 loop reads CASSFGDYGYTF. The CDR3 bases are TGCGCCAGCAGCTTCGGGGACTATGGCTACACCTTC.

This clone has just one count. J is TRBJ1-1 and V is TRBV10-3; D is unresolved. The CDR3 totals 13 residues. Trimming stripped 4 bases from V and 1 base from J, with 7 bases between. Looked up from germline, CDR1 is ENHRY and CDR2 is SYGVKD. CDR3 loop: CAISGRGNTEAFF. CDR3 coding DNA: TGTGCCATCAGTGGACGGGGGAACACTGAAGCTTTCTTT.

This rearrangement joins TRBV27 to TRBJ1-2, with TRBD1 matching 8 bases. In germline, CDR1 is MNHEY, CDR2 SMNVEV (reference sequence). This CDR3 spans 13 amino acids. Trimming removed 1 base from V and 11 bases from J; junction bases left unmatched: 6. This CDR3 reads CASSLFGDRRYTF. The CDR3 DNA reads as TGTGCCAGCAGTTTATTCGGGGACAGGCGGTACACCTTC.

V gene TRBV30 combines with J gene TRBJ2-3; 7 bases fit TRBD2. The V gene end was trimmed by 0 bases and the J gene end by 9 bases; junction bases not matched to a gene: 12. CDR1 and CDR2 from the germline V gene are GTSNPN and SVGIG (reference sequence). The CDR3 contains 15 residues. The DNA of the CDR3 is TGTGCCTGGAGTGTAGGGGCGGGAGAGTCAATCACGCAGTATTTT. This sequence encodes CAWSVGAGESITQYF.

V and J are TRBV5-1 and TRBJ1-5; 9 bases align to TRBD1. The J segment lost 7 bases and the V segment lost 2 bases, leaving 1 base of the junction unmatched. The germline V gene encodes CDR1 SGHRS and CDR2 YFSETQ. This CDR3 has 13 residues. Here the CDR3 reads CASSFDRGQPQHF. CDR3 sequence (DNA): TGCGCCAGCAGCTTTGACAGGGGGCAGCCCCAGCATTTT.

This chain uses TRBV7-9 with TRBJ2-2; 10 bases map to TRBD2. Trimming took 6 bases from V and 4 from J; bases not matched to a gene: 5. Germline CDR1 reads SEHNR; CDR2 reads FQNEAQ (reference sequence). This CDR3 contains 15 residues. CDR3 region: CASSRSSGGTGELFF. CDR3 bases: TGTGCCAGCAGTCGATCTAGCGGGGGCACCGGGGAGCTGTTTTTT. Full variable domain (missing parts from reference TRBV7-9 and TRBJ2-2): DTGVSQNPRHKITKRGQNVTFRCDPISEHNRLYWYRQTLGQGPEFLTYFQNEAQLEKSRLLSDRFSAERPKGSFSTLEIQRTEQGDSAMYLCASSRSSGGTGELFFGEGSRLTVL.

This clone was observed a few times. The chain carries TRBV4-1 and TRBJ2-7; 11 positions match TRBD1. This CDR3 comprises 16 residues. The germline gives CDR1 MGHRA, CDR2 YSYEKL. Trimming removed 4 bases from V and 0 bases from J; junction bases left unmatched: 5. The CDR3 sequence is CASSLFGTGGSYEQYF. The CDR3 region has the DNA TGCGCCAGCAGCCTTTTCGGGACAGGGGGCTCCTACGAGCAGTACTTC.

The rearrangement links TRBV9 to TRBJ1-5; D call uncertain. Trimming removed 3 bases at V and 1 base at J, with 11 bases between. The CDR3 runs to 15 residues. Germline V gene sequence: CDR1 SGDLS, CDR2 YYNGEE. The CDR3, as DNA: TGTGCCAGCAGCGCCTACGGAGGGAGCAATCAGCCCCAGCATTTT. Protein: CASSAYGGSNQPQHF.

This chain links TRBV18 with TRBJ2-7; 8 bases agree with TRBD1. V gave up 0 bases and J gave up 4 bases; unmatched junction bases: 5. This CDR3 is built from 15 residues. Germline lookup yields CDR1 KGHSH and CDR2 LQKENI. The CDR3 DNA sequence: TGTGCCAGCTCACCACCAGGGACAGGCGGGTACGAGCAGTACTTC. Amino acids: CASSPPGTGGYEQYF.

V and J are TRBV2 and TRBJ1-2; TRBD1 matches at 9 bases. V lost 6 bases to trimming and J lost 8 bases; unmatched junction nucleotides: 13. The CDR3 is 15 residues long. In germline, CDR1 is SNHLY, CDR2 FYNNEI. The CDR3 sequence is CASRNTGGLHMGYTF. The DNA of the CDR3 is TGTGCCAGCAGGAATACAGGGGGCCTTCATATGGGCTACACCTTC.

The chain employs TRBV5-1 and TRBJ1-4; D remains ambiguous. Germline V gene lookup returns CDR1 SGHRS and CDR2 YFSETQ. The V and J ends lost 4 bases and 7 bases respectively, with 8 bases between them. This CDR3 contains 12 residues. The CDR3 bases are TGCGCCAGCAGCCTACGAGGTGAAAAACTGTTTTTT. It is translated as CASSLRGEKLFF.

V gene TRBV2 combines with J gene TRBJ1-1; TRBD1 might be the D (6 bases). Trimming took off 4 bases at V and 5 bases at J, with 14 bases between the two ends. This CDR3 region has 14 residues. Germline CDR1 and CDR2: SNHLY and FYNNEI. CDR3 residues: CASSVLDRGTEAFF. DNA of the CDR3: TGTGCCAGCAGTGTATTGGACAGAGGGACTGAAGCTTTCTTT.

The chain combines TRBV5-1 with TRBJ1-5; D unresolved. The CDR3 is 13 amino acids. Germline CDR1 is SGHRS and CDR2 is YFSETQ. V shed 5 bases and J shed 0 bases, with 6 bases lying between them. The CDR3 DNA reads TGCGCCAGCAGTCGTTATAGCAATCAGCCCCAGCATTTT. Translation gives CASSRYSNQPQHF.

A remark on this clone: The sample carries other DNA sequences with the same CDR3. The chain employs TRBV7-9 and TRBJ1-5; TRBD1 is a possible D gene (5 bases). The CDR3 has 14 residues. Per the germline V gene, CDR1 is SEHNR and CDR2 is FQNEAQ (reference sequence). The ends were cut back, 5 bases at V and 1 base at J, with 9 bases in the middle. The CDR3 loop is CASSPQGSNQPQHF. Here the CDR3 DNA reads TGTGCCAGCAGCCCTCAGGGAAGCAATCAGCCCCAGCATTTT.